This TCR beta chain stems from a study of tumour-infiltrating T cells in Burkitt lymphoma. Overall study context: Productive clonality predicted overall and progression-free survival.

This clone appeared a few times. The table came from immunoSEQ multiplex PCR; TCRdb's copy has only in-frame clones and leaves some out. The sample gives approximately 920 clones, roughly 13% of which show up once; around 40% is in the top ten. In germline, CDR1 is PRHDT, CDR2 FYEKMQ (reference sequence). V gave up 0 bases and J gave up 6 bases, with 14 bases separating them. This CDR3 comprises 16 residues. The sample taken for sequencing was tumor tissue. The chain couples TRBV13 to TRBJ2-2; D possibly corresponds to TRBD2 (5 bases). The source is a human donor with diffuse large B-cell lymphoma. The CDR3 loop reads CASSLGLRKGAGELFF. DNA for the CDR3: TGTGCCAGCAGCTTAGGTCTAAGAAAGGGAGCCGGGGAGCTGTTTTTT.